The table lists the clone carrying this TCR beta chain with a few counts. Antigen: not known. TCRdb called the RT-PCR reads again in MiXCR, with one record for every CDR3 protein. The sample holds hundreds of thousands of distinct CDR3 sequences; about an eighth are singletons and the top ten take around 9.6%. This CDR3 has 19 amino acids. J lost 1 base, V lost 1 base, and 11 bases had no gene match. CDR1 and CDR2 from the germline V gene are LGHNA and YSLEER. These data come from a study of response to subunit inactivated influenza vaccine. Study-wide findings and caveats: It was suggested by the authors that few new T cells are recruited by each seasonal influenza vaccination.

The chain links TRBV4-3 to TRBJ2-2; 8 bases map to TRBD2. Sequencing used PBMCs from blood, obtained on the day of vaccination. This receptor was obtained from a middle-aged man who received an inactivated influenza vaccine. The CDR3 loop is CASSQVRVVLAGNTGELFF. CDR3 DNA: TGCGCCAGCAGCCAAGTAAGAGTCGTCCTAGCGGGGAACACCGGGGAGCTGTTTTTT.